This TCR beta chain appears in the sequencing data of a study of spatial heterogeneity in lung cancer (dated by TCRdb to between 2018 and 2021). At the level of the whole study: More beta-chain than alpha-chain transcripts were consistently detected, likely reflecting higher beta-chain transcript abundance. In non-small cell lung cancer, the study made a quantitative comparison of TCR alpha and beta repertoires among multiple tumor regions, matched nontumor lung and blood. In the raw uncorrected reads, each unique combination of TCR and UMI appeared more than ten times on average. In tumor regions, TCR transcript counts showed a strong correlation with a T cell transcriptional module score derived from matched bulk RNA-seq. The study linked features of the TCR repertoire to counts of nonsynonymous mutations, which were determined by whole-exome sequencing of tumor tissue. At surgery, 200 or so tumor regions, approximately 64 matched nontumor lung samples and 56 PBMC samples were TCR-sequenced for both alpha and beta chains.

Here is what the overall study found, with its caveats: The tumor nonsynonymous mutation count correlated with the number of expanded alpha and beta TCRs within the tumor. The count of ubiquitous expanded TCRs correlated with the count of ubiquitous nonsynonymous mutations, and the count of regional expanded TCRs correlated with the count of regional nonsynonymous mutations. Additional single-cell paired TCR alpha and beta sequencing was considered necessary to confirm, at a functional level, the hypothesis that regional TCRs recognize regional mutations. Estimated TCR-seq coverage of tumor T cells was only roughly 7.3% for alpha chains and approximately 14% for beta chains.

The library was generated by 5' RACE. This sample was sequenced with a NextSeq 500. The TCR library protocol attached a unique molecular identifier to each TCR cDNA molecule to allow correction of PCR and sequencing errors. As for how the authors treated the data: Decombinator tools were used for TCR identification, UMI-based error correction and CDR3 extraction. TCRs above a frequency of 2 per 1,000, corresponding to the top 1% of the tumor frequency distribution, were defined as expanded. Expanded tumor TCRs were classed as regional if statistically deemed absent (corrected P<0.05) from at least one tumor region, otherwise ubiquitous. Rényi diversity was computed with the R vegan package after subsampling each repertoire 100 times to 5,000 TCRs. CDR3 similarity networks were built from amino acid triplet string-kernel similarity, connecting CDR3s with pairwise similarity above 0.82. TCRdb reprocessed the public reads (quality trimming at Q25 with fastp, clone calling with MiXCR) and kept in-frame beta chains. Each entry merges the rows of one CDR3 protein and shows their most common DNA and genes. TCRdb, not the authors, supplied the V and J calls. Across this sample there are around 100,000 distinct CDR3 sequences, with approximately 4.7% seen only once. Around 21% of the sample comes from the top ten.

What this sample's time point label stands for: sample taken at primary tumor resection. Donors were over 60 patients with early-stage, untreated non-small cell lung cancer from the lung TRACERx cohort. Without any cell sorting, TCR sequencing was performed on whole RNA extracted either from tumor and nontumor lung tissue or from cryopreserved PBMC samples. Patients were selected for TCR sequencing only if sufficient RNA was available from at least two tumor regions. A lung pathologist reviewed the tumor and adjacent nontumor lung specimens before the specimens were selected. CDR1 and CDR2 were assigned from the germline V gene as SGHRS and YFSETQ. The CDR3 sequence holds 12 residues, the cysteine and phenylalanine included. The sequence is cut down to CDR3 DNA, 36 bases in frame from base 1. At the junction V is shortened by 5 bases and J by 4 bases, with 7 bases in between. This clonotype appeared many times. This receptor's antigen is unknown. No base qualities exist here, and no much larger clone lies one base off it.

The receptor's source is a male donor with early-stage non-small cell lung cancer. The material was lung tumor tissue, obtained at surgery. The chain uses TRBV5-1 and TRBJ2-1; no D gene can be assigned with confidence. The CDR3 protein: CASRGRYNEQFF. The nucleotides read TGCGCCAGCAGGGGCAGGTACAATGAGCAGTTCTTC.